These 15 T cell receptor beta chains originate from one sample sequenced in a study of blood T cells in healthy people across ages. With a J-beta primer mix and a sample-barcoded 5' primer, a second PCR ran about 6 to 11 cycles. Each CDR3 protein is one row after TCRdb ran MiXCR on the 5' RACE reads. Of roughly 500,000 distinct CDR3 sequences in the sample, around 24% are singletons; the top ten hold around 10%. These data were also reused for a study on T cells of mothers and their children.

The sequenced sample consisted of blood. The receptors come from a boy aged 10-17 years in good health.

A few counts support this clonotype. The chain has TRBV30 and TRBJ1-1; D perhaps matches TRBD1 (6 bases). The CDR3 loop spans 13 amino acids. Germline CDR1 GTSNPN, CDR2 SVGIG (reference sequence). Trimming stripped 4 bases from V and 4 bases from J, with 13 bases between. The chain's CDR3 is CAWNTQGSTEAFF. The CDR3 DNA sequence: TGTGCCTGGAACACACAGGGTTCCACTGAAGCTTTCTTT.

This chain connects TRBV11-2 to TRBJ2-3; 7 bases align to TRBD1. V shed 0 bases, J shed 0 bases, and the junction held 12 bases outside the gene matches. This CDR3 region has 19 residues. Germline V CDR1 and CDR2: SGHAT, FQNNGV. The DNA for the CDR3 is TGTGCCAGCAGCTTAGATGCGATACAGGGGTGGGGGAGCACAGATACGCAGTATTTT. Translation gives CASSLDAIQGWGSTDTQYF.

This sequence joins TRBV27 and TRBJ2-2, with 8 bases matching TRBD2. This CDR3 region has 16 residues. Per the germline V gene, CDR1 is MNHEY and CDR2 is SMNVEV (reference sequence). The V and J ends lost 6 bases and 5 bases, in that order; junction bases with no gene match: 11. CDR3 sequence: CASRQPGLVSTGELFF. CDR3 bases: TGTGCCAGCAGGCAACCGGGACTAGTGTCTACCGGGGAGCTGTTTTTT.

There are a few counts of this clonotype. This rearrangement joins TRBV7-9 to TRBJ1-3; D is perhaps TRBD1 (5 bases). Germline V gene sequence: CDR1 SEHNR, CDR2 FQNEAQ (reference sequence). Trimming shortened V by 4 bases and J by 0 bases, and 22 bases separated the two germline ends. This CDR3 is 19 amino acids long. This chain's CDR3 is CASSSSPSGRADSGNTIYF. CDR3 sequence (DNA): TGTGCCAGCAGCTCATCCCCGTCAGGGAGGGCCGACTCTGGAAACACCATATATTTT.

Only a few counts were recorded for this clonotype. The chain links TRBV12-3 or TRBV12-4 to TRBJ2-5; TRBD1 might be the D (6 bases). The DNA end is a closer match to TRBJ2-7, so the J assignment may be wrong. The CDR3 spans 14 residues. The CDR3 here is CASSVDRRPYEQYF. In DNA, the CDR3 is TGTGCCAGCAGTGTGGACAGAAGACCCTACGAGCAGTACTTC.

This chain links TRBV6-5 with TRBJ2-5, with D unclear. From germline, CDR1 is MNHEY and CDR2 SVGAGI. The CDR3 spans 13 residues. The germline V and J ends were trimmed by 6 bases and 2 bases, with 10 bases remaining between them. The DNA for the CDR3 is TGTGCCAGCAGAAGGAGTCTTCAAGAGACCCAGTACTTC. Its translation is CASRRSLQETQYF.

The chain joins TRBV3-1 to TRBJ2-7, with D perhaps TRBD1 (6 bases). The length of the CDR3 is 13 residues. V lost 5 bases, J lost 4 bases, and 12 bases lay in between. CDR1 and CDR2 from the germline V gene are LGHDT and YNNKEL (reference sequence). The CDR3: CASSCSDRYEQYF. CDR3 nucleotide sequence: TGTGCCAGCAGCTGTAGCGACAGGTACGAGCAGTACTTC.

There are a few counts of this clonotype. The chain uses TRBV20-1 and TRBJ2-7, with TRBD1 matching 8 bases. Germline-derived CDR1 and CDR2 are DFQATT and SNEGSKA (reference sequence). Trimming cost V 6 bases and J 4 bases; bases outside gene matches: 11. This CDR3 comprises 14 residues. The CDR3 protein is CSANDRGRIYEQYF. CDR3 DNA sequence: TGCAGTGCGAACGACAGGGGAAGGATATACGAGCAGTACTTC.

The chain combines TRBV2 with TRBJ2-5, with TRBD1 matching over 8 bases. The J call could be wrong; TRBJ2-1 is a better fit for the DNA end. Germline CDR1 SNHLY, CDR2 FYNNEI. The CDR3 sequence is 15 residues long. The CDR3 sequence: CASRDRGVGDNEQFF. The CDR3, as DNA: TGTGCCAGCAGAGACAGGGGTGTGGGGGACAATGAGCAGTTCTTC.

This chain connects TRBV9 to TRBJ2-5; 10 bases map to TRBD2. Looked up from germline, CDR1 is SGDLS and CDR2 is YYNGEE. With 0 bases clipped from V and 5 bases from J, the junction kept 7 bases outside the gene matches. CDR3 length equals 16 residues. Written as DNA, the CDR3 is TGTGCCAGCAGCGTAGAGGCTAGCGGGAGAACTGAGACCCAGTACTTC. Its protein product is CASSVEASGRTETQYF.

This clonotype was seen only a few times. The CDR3 sequence is CAISVPGPGLSGAYEQYF. The CDR3 bases are TGTGCCATCAGTGTCCCCGGGCCCGGTTTGTCTGGCGCTTACGAGCAGTACTTC. This rearrangement joins TRBV10-3 to TRBJ2-7; D remains unclear. CDR1 ENHRY and CDR2 SYGVKD come from the germline V gene. The CDR3 spans 18 residues. The V gene lost 4 bases and the J gene lost 4 bases, with 26 bases spanning the gap.

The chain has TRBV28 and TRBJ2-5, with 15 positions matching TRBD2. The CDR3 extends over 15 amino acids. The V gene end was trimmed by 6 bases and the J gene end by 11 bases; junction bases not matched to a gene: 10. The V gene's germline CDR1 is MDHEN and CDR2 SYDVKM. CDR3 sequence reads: CASRWTSGRAGEQYF. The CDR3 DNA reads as TGTGCCAGCAGGTGGACTAGCGGGAGGGCGGGGGAGCAGTACTTC.

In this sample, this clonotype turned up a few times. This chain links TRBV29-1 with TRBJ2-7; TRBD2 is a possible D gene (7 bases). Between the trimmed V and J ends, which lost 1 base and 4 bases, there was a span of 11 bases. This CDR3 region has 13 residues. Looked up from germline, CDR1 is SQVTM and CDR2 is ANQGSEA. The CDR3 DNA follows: TGCAGCGTTGAAGTGGGAGGGGGTTACGAGCAGTACTTC. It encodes CSVEVGGGYEQYF.

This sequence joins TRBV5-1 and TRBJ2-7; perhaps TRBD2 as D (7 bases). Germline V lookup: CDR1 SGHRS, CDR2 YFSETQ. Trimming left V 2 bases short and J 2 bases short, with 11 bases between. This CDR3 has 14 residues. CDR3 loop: CASSFRGAPYEQYF. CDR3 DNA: TGCGCCAGCAGCTTCCGGGGGGCACCCTACGAGCAGTACTTC.

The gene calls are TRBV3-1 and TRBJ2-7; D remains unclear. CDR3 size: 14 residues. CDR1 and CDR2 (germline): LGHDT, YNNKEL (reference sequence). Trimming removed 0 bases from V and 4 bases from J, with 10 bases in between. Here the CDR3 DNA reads TGTGCCAGCAGCCAAGATCAAGTCATGTACGAGCAGTACTTC. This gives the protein CASSQDQVMYEQYF.